The 2 T cell receptor beta chains below were found in one sample sequenced in a study of blood T cells in healthy people across ages (dated by TCRdb to the mid-2010s). Library preparation was by 5' RACE. Data came from an Illumina HiSeq 2500. A second PCR of roughly 7 to 12 cycles was run with a J-beta primer mix and a sample-barcoded 5' primer. The raw public data were reprocessed by TCRdb itself: fastp quality trimming at Q25, MiXCR clonotype calling, in-frame beta chains only. Here each entry gathers all rows of one CDR3 protein and keeps the most common genes and DNA. For this sample the table gives around 900,000 distinct CDR3 sequences, of which roughly 51% were detected only once. The top ten clonotypes cover around 21% of the sample. What was sequenced was blood. The source of these receptors is a woman aged 60-75 years in good health.

About this clonotype: Just one base apart from a much larger clone, this may be a read error. V and J are TRBV4-1 and TRBJ2-3, with D tentatively TRBD1 (6 bases). The germline V gene encodes CDR1 MGHRA and CDR2 YSYEKL. V was pared by 7 bases and J by 6 bases, with 11 bases between. CDR3 size: 12 residues. The CDR3 DNA sequence: TGCGCCAGCATCCAGGGGAGTGATACGCAGTATTTT. It encodes CASIQGSDTQYF.

The V and J genes are TRBV27 and TRBJ2-1; tentatively, D is TRBD1 (6 bases). The CDR3 extends over 16 amino acids. V lost 2 bases to trimming and J lost 10 bases, with 21 bases between them. Germline values: CDR1 MNHEY, CDR2 SMNVEV (reference sequence). The CDR3 DNA reads TGTGCCAGCAGTTTAATTGTACAGGGTGGACTGGGGGAGCAGTTCTTC. Protein product: CASSLIVQGGLGEQFF.